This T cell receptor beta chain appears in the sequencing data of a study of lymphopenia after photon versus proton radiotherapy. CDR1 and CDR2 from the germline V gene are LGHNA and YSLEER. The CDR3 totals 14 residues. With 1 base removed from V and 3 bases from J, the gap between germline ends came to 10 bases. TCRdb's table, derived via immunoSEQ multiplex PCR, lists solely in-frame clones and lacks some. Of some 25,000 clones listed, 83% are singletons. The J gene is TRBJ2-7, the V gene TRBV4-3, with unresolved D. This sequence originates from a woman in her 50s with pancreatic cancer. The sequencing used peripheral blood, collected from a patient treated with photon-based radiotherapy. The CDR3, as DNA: TGCGCCAGCAGCCAAGGGGGTGGGGACTACGAGCAGTACTTC. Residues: CASSQGGGDYEQYF.